The clone carrying this T cell receptor beta chain was picked up many times. The antigen remains undetermined. This CDR3 is built from 13 residues. Germline V lookup: CDR1 PRHDT, CDR2 FYEKMQ (reference sequence). Between the trimmed V and J ends, which lost 5 bases and 1 base, there was a span of 8 bases. Investigators reverse transcribed all isolated RNA, so they sequenced expressed TCRB transcripts. Naive, central memory and regulatory T cell samples averaged roughly 3.8 million reads. Sequenced by immunoSEQ multiplex PCR; TCRdb stores in-frame clones only, minus some. The sample has 95,000 to 150,000 clones; over 15% are singletons. The sample belongs to a study of beta chain features in type 1 diabetes. Study-wide background: Investigators examined approximately 100,000,000 sorted cells across all samples. The study's findings and limits: TCRB CDR3 length was moderately but significantly reduced in all four CD4+ subsets of Type 1 diabetes patients. Type 1 diabetes patients showed fewer insertions and more deletions at VDJ junctions.

The sequencing sample was made of central memory CD4+ T cells from blood. This receptor was obtained from a man aged 25 to 45 with type 1 diabetes. This chain connects TRBV13 to TRBJ1-1; D not resolved. The DNA of the CDR3 is TGTGCCAGCAGCAGGGAGGAGAACACTGAAGCTTTCTTT. This codes for CASSREENTEAFF.